The sequence of this TCR beta chain was determined in a study of T cells in Graves' hyperthyroidism and ophthalmopathy. Researchers amplified the TCR beta CDR3 regions from RNA transcripts. First-round RT-PCR with HTBI primers amplified the TCR CDR3 region. TCRdb independently ran MiXCR on the multiplex PCR reads; one entry per CDR3 protein. The sample consists of 700,000 or so distinct CDR3 sequences, roughly 15% of them appearing once. The CDR3 length is 19 residues. Germline V lookup: CDR1 DFQATT, CDR2 SNEGSKA (reference sequence). V was clipped by 1 base and J by 2 bases, with 21 bases between them. A word on this clonotype: This sequence may be a read error, since a much larger clone differs from it by one base.

The sample comprised blood. This sequence was found in a woman aged 45-59 years with Graves' ophthalmopathy. The genes are TRBV20-1 and TRBJ2-6; D uncertain. The CDR3 DNA reads as TGCAGTGCTAGAGGGGCGCCCGACCCAAGGCATCCTGGGGCCAACGTCCTGACTTTC. This encodes CSARGAPDPRHPGANVLTF.